This T cell receptor (beta chain) was profiled in a study of control samples from healthy donors and cancer patients. Sequencing used immunoSEQ multiplex PCR; TCRdb keeps in-frame clones, though not all of them. Of some 140,000 clones in the sample, about 94% were seen once. The CDR3 has 14 residues. With 2 bases removed from V and 4 bases from J, the gap between germline ends came to 8 bases. Germline V lookup: CDR1 MNHEY, CDR2 SVGEGT. The TCR was taken from a man between 40 and 49 years old in good health. The sequenced sample consisted of blood. The chain couples TRBV6-2 or TRBV6-3 to TRBJ2-2; D ambiguous. The CDR3 DNA follows: TGTGCCAGCAGTTACAGGCTAATCACCGGGGAGCTGTTTTTT. Translated: CASSYRLITGELFF.